These 25 T cell receptor beta chains came from one sample sequenced in a study of blood T cell repertoires in COVID-19. Using immunoSEQ multiplex PCR, the repertoire was profiled, and TCRdb retains in-frame clones only, with some absent. The table records around 470,000 clones, about nine tenths of them present only once. Sequencing was done on a sample of PBMCs or T cells enriched from blood (not recorded which). The source is a man aged 18 to 29 who had recovered from COVID-19.

The chain uses TRBV28 and TRBJ1-1; 9 bases line up with TRBD1. The V gene's germline CDR1 is MDHEN and CDR2 SYDVKM. The CDR3 is 16 amino acids. Losses at the gene ends were 5 bases for V and 1 base for J; bases not matched to a gene: 8. Written as DNA, the CDR3 is TGTGCCAGCAGTGATGACAGGGGGAGAGGGAACACTGAAGCTTTCTTT. Protein product: CASSDDRGRGNTEAFF.

The V call is TRBV27, the J call TRBJ1-1, with D possibly matching TRBD1 (5 bases). Germline values: CDR1 MNHEY, CDR2 SMNVEV (reference sequence). This CDR3 region has 15 residues. V lost 4 bases and J 3 bases, leaving 15 bases between the germline ends. The CDR3 spells CASSSLTQTDTEAFF. CDR3 in DNA: TGTGCCAGCAGTTCGCTCACGCAGACAGACACTGAAGCTTTCTTT.

This clone appeared a single time. The rearrangement joins TRBV28 to TRBJ2-3; TRBD2 agrees at 9 bases. The length of the CDR3 is 15 residues. CDR1 and CDR2 (germline): MDHEN, SYDVKM. Unmatched junction bases numbered 9, after V lost 5 bases and J lost 6 bases. This CDR3 is CASSPLLAGMDTQYF. The CDR3 DNA reads as TGTGCCAGCAGTCCCCTCCTAGCGGGAATGGATACGCAGTATTTT.

The chain uses TRBV28 and TRBJ1-4; D gene unclear. Germline V gene data show CDR1 as MDHEN and CDR2 as SYDVKM. The length of the CDR3 is 15 residues. Trimming took off 1 base at V and 8 bases at J, with 14 bases between the two ends. The CDR3 spells CASSLSIGMREKLFF. DNA for the CDR3: TGTGCCAGCAGTTTATCTATCGGTATGCGGGAAAAACTGTTTTTT.

The chain recombines TRBV27 with TRBJ2-6; no definite D call. This CDR3 has 15 residues. Per germline, CDR1 MNHEY and CDR2 SMNVEV (reference sequence). V lost 10 bases, J lost 4 bases, and 17 bases lay in between. CDR3 sequence (DNA): TGTGCCACCCGAGCGTCCTCGGCCGGGGCCAACGTCCTGACTTTC. Translating gives CATRASSAGANVLTF.

The chain combines TRBV28 with TRBJ1-4, with 8 bases fitting TRBD1. The CDR3 is 18 residues long. With 1 base clipped from V and 4 bases from J, the junction kept 11 bases outside the gene matches. CDR1 and CDR2 from the germline V gene are MDHEN and SYDVKM. CDR3 loop: CASSLSDVGTGLNEKLFF. As DNA, the CDR3 is TGTGCCAGCAGTTTATCGGACGTCGGGACAGGCCTTAATGAAAAACTGTTTTTT.

V is TRBV3-1 (or the pseudogene TRBV3-2) and J is TRBJ2-4; TRBD1 agrees at 9 bases. CDR1 and CDR2 from the germline V gene are LGHDT and YNNKEL (reference sequence). The CDR3 runs 14 residues. V shed 2 bases and J 6 bases; nucleotides not matched to a gene: 2. CDR3 in DNA: TGTGCCAGCAGCCAAAGGGACAGGGTAAACATTCAGTACTTC. Its protein is CASSQRDRVNIQYF.

V usage is TRBV19 and J usage is TRBJ1-1; the D gene is possibly TRBD1 (6 bases). The CDR3 runs to 13 residues. Germline CDR1 LNHDA, CDR2 SQIVND (reference sequence). V lost 4 bases and J lost 12, with 18 bases in between. The CDR3 sequence: CASSRDGHRATFF. The CDR3, as DNA: TGTGCCAGTAGTAGGGACGGACACAGGGCGACTTTCTTT. Drawing the rest from reference TRBV19 and TRBJ1-1, the complete variable domain is DGGITQSPKYLFRKEGQNVTLSCEQNLNHDAMYWYRQDPGQGLRLIYYSQIVNDFQKGDIAEGYSVSREKKESFPLTVTSAQKNPTAFYLCASSRDGHRATFFGQGTRLTVV.

J is TRBJ1-5 and V is TRBV12-3 or TRBV12-4; D is unclear. CDR3 length: 12 amino acids. V shed 8 bases and J shed 2 bases, with 7 bases lying between them. The CDR3 DNA is TGTGCCAGCGGGCAGGGCAATCAGCCCCAGCATTTT. This translates into CASGQGNQPQHF.

The rearrangement uses TRBV5-6 and TRBJ2-5; 9 bases fit TRBD2. After removal of 4 bases from V and 5 bases from J, the junction contained 9 bases not matched to a gene. This CDR3 has 15 amino acids. Germline values: CDR1 SGHDT, CDR2 YYEEEE. CDR3 nucleotides: TGTGCCAGCAGCCTGGGTGCGGGGGGGGCGGAGACCCAGTACTTC. Encoded protein: CASSLGAGGAETQYF. Full variable domain (rest looked up from reference TRBV5-6 and TRBJ2-5): DAGVTQSPTHLIKTRGQQVTLRCSPKSGHDTVSWYQQALGQGPQFIFQYYEEEERQRGNFPDRFSGHQFPNYSSELNVNALLLGDSALYLCASSLGAGGAETQYFGPGTRLLVL.

J is TRBJ1-1 and V is TRBV2, with D perhaps matching TRBD1 (5 bases). Germline-derived CDR1 and CDR2 are SNHLY and FYNNEI. This CDR3 has 14 amino acids. The V end was cut by 7 bases, the J end by 1 base, with 13 bases between. CDR3 region: CASKREGTNTEAFF. CDR3 sequence (DNA): TGTGCCAGCAAGAGGGAGGGGACGAACACTGAAGCTTTCTTT.

This chain connects TRBV30 to TRBJ1-5; 7 bases align to TRBD1. V lost 2 bases, J lost 4 bases, and 5 bases stayed unmatched. In germline, CDR1 is GTSNPN, CDR2 SVGIG (reference sequence). This CDR3 comprises 14 residues. In DNA form, the CDR3 reads TGTGCCTGGAGTTTGGGACAGTCTAATCAGCCCCAGCATTTT. Amino acid sequence: CAWSLGQSNQPQHF.

The chain combines TRBV2 with TRBJ2-1; 13 positions match TRBD2. This CDR3 contains 15 residues. Germline CDR1 is SNHLY and CDR2 is FYNNEI. V lost 5 bases, J lost 7 bases, and 5 bases stayed unmatched. The CDR3 coding sequence is TGTGCCAGCAGTAGGACTAGCGGGAGTTCGAATGAGCAGTTCTTC. This codes for CASSRTSGSSNEQFF.

V usage is TRBV19 and J usage is TRBJ2-2; D is possibly TRBD2 (5 bases). Germline CDR1 is LNHDA and CDR2 is SQIVND (reference sequence). This CDR3 has 17 residues. With 3 bases removed from V and 1 base from J, the gap between germline ends came to 15 bases. The CDR3 sequence: CASSIAGGTRNTGELFF. The CDR3 DNA reads TGTGCCAGTAGTATCGCGGGCGGAACGAGGAACACCGGGGAGCTGTTTTTT. The full variable domain, in which reference TRBV19 and TRBJ2-2 provide the parts outside the CDR3, is DGGITQSPKYLFRKEGQNVTLSCEQNLNHDAMYWYRQDPGQGLRLIYYSQIVNDFQKGDIAEGYSVSREKKESFPLTVTSAQKNPTAFYLCASSIAGGTRNTGELFFGEGSRLTVL.

The genes are TRBV5-1 and TRBJ1-1; D not resolved. The CDR3 has 14 amino acids. The V gene lost 0 bases and the J gene lost 2 bases, with 8 bases spanning the gap. Germline lookup yields CDR1 SGHRS and CDR2 YFSETQ. The DNA of the CDR3 is TGCGCCAGCAGCTTGGGCGGCCTAAACACTGAAGCTTTCTTT. Protein: CASSLGGLNTEAFF.

The gene calls are TRBV7-8 and TRBJ2-2; maybe TRBD1 (7 bases). The CDR3 runs to 16 residues. The germline CDR1 and CDR2 sequences are SGHVS and FQNEAQ. Trimming left V 0 bases short and J 7 bases short, with 15 bases between. CDR3 nucleotide sequence: TGTGCCAGCAGCTTAGCCCTCCAGGGGGGTGGCGGGGAGCTGTTTTTT. It yields the protein CASSLALQGGGGELFF.

V gene TRBV5-1 combines with J gene TRBJ1-2, with 10 bases matching TRBD1. V lost 6 bases and J lost 8; bases outside the gene matches: 7. The germline V gene has CDR1 SGHRS and CDR2 YFSETQ. The CDR3 spans 13 residues. The DNA for the CDR3 is TGCGCCAGCAATGTTGGACAGGGGGACGGCTACACCTTC. This codes for CASNVGQGDGYTF.

V gene TRBV6-1 combines with J gene TRBJ1-3, with no clear D. V was clipped by 2 bases and J by 4 bases, with 6 bases between them. The V gene's germline CDR1 is MNHNS and CDR2 SASEGT. The CDR3 has 13 amino acids. The CDR3 bases are TGTGCCAGCAGTGAAAACAGCGGAAACACCATATATTTT. Its protein is CASSENSGNTIYF.

V is TRBV6-5 and J is TRBJ2-2; 10 positions agree with TRBD1. Germline CDR1 and CDR2: MNHEY and SVGAGI. The CDR3 has 13 residues. The trim removed 11 bases at V and 3 bases at J, leaving 3 bases unmatched. As DNA, the CDR3 is TGTGCCGTCGACAGGGGGCACACCGGGGAGCTGTTTTTT. It yields the protein CAVDRGHTGELFF.

The chain couples TRBV28 to TRBJ2-5, with TRBD2 identical over 13 bases. Trimming at V came to 4 bases and at J to 5 bases, leaving 10 bases not matched to a gene. Germline CDR1 MDHEN, CDR2 SYDVKM. CDR3 length: 17 amino acids. The CDR3 nucleotides read TGTGCCAGCAGTTCCTGGACTAGCGGGAGAGGTGGGGAGACCCAGTACTTC. It translates to CASSSWTSGRGGETQYF.

J is TRBJ1-1 and V is TRBV28; 7 bases match TRBD1. Trimming at V came to 8 bases and at J to 1 base, leaving 4 bases not matched to a gene. Germline-derived CDR1 and CDR2 are MDHEN and SYDVKM. The CDR3 runs to 13 residues. In nucleotides, the CDR3 is TGTGCCAGCCAGGGACAGAAGAACACTGAAGCTTTCTTT. Encoded protein: CASQGQKNTEAFF.

The V gene is TRBV3-1 (or the pseudogene TRBV3-2), the J gene TRBJ2-2, with 9 positions matching TRBD2. The J segment lost 7 bases and the V segment lost 1 base, leaving 10 bases of the junction unmatched. The CDR3 is 17 residues long. CDR1 LGHDT and CDR2 YNNKEL come from the germline V gene (reference sequence). The CDR3 nucleotides are TGTGCCAGCAGCCAAGGTGACCTAGCGGGAAGGATCGGGGAGCTGTTTTTT. The encoded protein is CASSQGDLAGRIGELFF.

The J gene is TRBJ2-1, the V gene TRBV20-1; a possible D gene is TRBD2 (6 bases). Trimming stripped 3 bases from V and 4 bases from J, with 19 bases between. CDR1 and CDR2 (germline): DFQATT, SNEGSKA (reference sequence). The CDR3 consists of 16 residues. The CDR3 loop is CSASSLAREAYNEQFF. The DNA for the CDR3 is TGCAGTGCTAGTTCCCTAGCAAGGGAGGCGTACAATGAGCAGTTCTTC.

J is TRBJ1-6 and V is TRBV2; D is unresolved. CDR3 size: 15 residues. V shed 2 bases and J shed 7 bases, with 12 bases lying between them. The V gene's germline CDR1 is SNHLY and CDR2 FYNNEI. This CDR3 reads CASSESLNYNSPLHF. The CDR3 nucleotides are TGTGCCAGCAGTGAAAGTCTCAACTACAATTCACCCCTCCACTTT. Full variable domain (rest looked up from reference TRBV2 and TRBJ1-6): EPEVTQTPSHQVTQMGQEVILRCVPISNHLYFYWYRQILGQKVEFLVSFYNNEISEKSEIFDDQFSVERPDGSNFTLKIRSTKLEDSAMYFCASSESLNYNSPLHFGNGTRLTVT.

The V call is TRBV2, the J call TRBJ1-1; D perhaps matches TRBD1 (5 bases). This CDR3 has 12 residues. V was clipped by 6 bases and J by 7 bases, with 12 bases between them. Germline loops: CDR1 SNHLY, CDR2 FYNNEI. The CDR3 is CASSLQGGEAFF. CDR3 coding DNA: TGTGCCAGCAGCCTTCAGGGAGGTGAAGCTTTCTTT.